The following is a T cell receptor beta chain sequence with its context. It lacks a known antigen. No base qualities exist here, and no much larger clone lies one base off it. Participants in the prospective study were enrolled through a virtual design, were aged roughly 18 to 90 years, and lived in roughly 24 United States geographic areas. In the prospective study, participants were assigned to cohorts based on the clinical history participants reported in a screening survey and a study questionnaire. Recovered participants in ImmuneRACE Cohort 3 were defined by two consecutive negative NP/OP PCR tests, clearance by a healthcare professional, or resolution of symptoms. In the prospective study, whole blood, serum and a nasopharyngeal or oropharyngeal swab were collected from each participant by mobile phlebotomists. Additional blood draws and questionnaires over an approximately 2-month period could optionally be provided by prospective study participants. Before DNA extraction, blood samples from the prospective study were shipped at room temperature or frozen.

The source of the sample is a study of blood T cell repertoires in COVID-19 (dated by TCRdb to 2020 to 2021). Looking at the study overall: The collaborator samples originated in the United States, Italy and Spain and spanned the acute and convalescent phases of COVID-19. Samples were obtained from the ongoing ImmuneRACE study (first 160 participants) and from 1,254 subjects provided by 6 global collaborators. The dataset comprised deeply sampled blood TCRbeta repertoires from subjects exposed to, actively infected with, or recovered from COVID-19. The sample metadata nearly always contained a de-identified subject ID, COVID-19 status, age in years and sex. Where available, HLA class I and class II types were taken from metadata supplied by the sample provider and were not determined by assay-based typing. The material from the prospective study consisted of cDNA or gDNA derived from T cells, B-cell-depleted T cells, or PBMCs. The repertoires were released in a freely available public database intended as a resource for research on the immune response to SARS-CoV-2. Points the paper makes about the study in general: Clinical and demographic metadata were provided uncurated, with the amount varying by source and participant.

The germline V and J ends show losses of 4 bases and 0 bases respectively, and no gene match explains 1 base of the junction. The CDR3 numbers 15 residues from cysteine through phenylalanine. Only the CDR3 portion is preserved as DNA: 45 bases, with reading frame beginning at the first base. The germline V gene provides CDR1 KGHSH and CDR2 LQKENI. TCRbeta CDR3 regions were amplified from genomic DNA by means of the immunoSEQ Assay, a bias-controlled multiplex PCR. For the original study's pipeline: The number of nucleated cells in each sample was estimated from the amplification of reference gene primers within the assay. To quantify the absolute abundance of each unique TCRbeta CDR3 rearrangement, sequence reads were collapsed and filtered. For each sample, productive Simpson clonality was calculated as the square root of Simpson's diversity index across productive rearrangements. Not all clones reach the TCRdb copy of this immuneACCESS table, which keeps in-frame sequences only. Checked studies attribute under half of the gap to unresolved V genes and leave the rest unexplained. That table furnishes V, J and clone size, whereas the DNA furnished D and trimming. Recorded for this sample are over 200,000 clones; 85% to 90% of them occurred a single time. The ten largest clones take up roughly a sixth of the sample.

This receptor was taken from a young man who had recovered from COVID-19. The sample comprised PBMCs or T cells enriched from blood (not recorded which). The rearranged segments are TRBV18 and TRBJ2-3; 10 central nucleotides agree with TRBD2. The CDR3 in this case is CASSLAGGSTDTQYF. The DNA reads as follows: TGTGCCAGCTCACTAGCGGGGGGCAGCACAGATACGCAGTATTTT.